This T cell receptor beta chain was recorded in a study of regulatory T cells in long-lasting Graves disease. In germline, CDR1 is MDHEN, CDR2 SYDVKM. The CDR3 is made up of 16 amino acids. V was pared by 5 bases and J by 6 bases, with 13 bases of the junction left unmatched. With iRepertoire HTBI primers and Arm-PCR of CDR3 regions, TCR beta libraries were built. Each CDR3 protein is one row after TCRdb ran MiXCR on the multiplex PCR reads. The sample lists 450,000 to 600,000 distinct CDR3 sequences, roughly 17% occurring once. This clonotype has a count of ten or more. Specified time point: newly diagnosed GD, antithyroid drugs for less than 3 months. PBMC-derived RNA was used for the TCR library. These data are also associated with another study on T cells in Graves' hyperthyroidism and ophthalmopathy. This second study notes: Patients aged 18 to 65 with hyperthyroidism were newly diagnosed, with duration under 2 months. The HTBI primer set drove a first-round RT-PCR of the TCR CDR3.

This TCR was sampled from a man aged 35-49 years with Graves disease. This sequence joins TRBV28 and TRBJ2-3; 8 bases align to TRBD2. The starting material was peripheral blood mononuclear cells (PBMCs), obtained at new diagnosis, from a patient treated with antithyroid drugs. CDR3 bases: TGTGCCAGCAGTACGGGGGGGGAGGGCCTCGAGGATACGCAGTATTTT. Protein product: CASSTGGEGLEDTQYF.